This T cell receptor beta chain was identified during a study of human CD4 T cells and Enterobacteriaceae (dated by TCRdb to about 2020). Ex vivo total memory CD4+ samples were sequenced at deep level, with detection sensitivity of one cell in 200,000. Genomic DNA was extracted from cell pellets with the QIAamp DNA Micro Kit, and its quantity and purity were checked by spectrophotometry. The immunoSEQ multiplex PCR assay was used to amplify TCR Vbeta CDR3 regions. The Illumina HiSeq platform was used to sequence the amplicons. Retrieved sequences were 87 nucleotides long and contained the CDR3 region. Per the authors' processing: A unique productive TCR Vbeta nucleotide sequence was defined as a clonotype and was quantified by productive template frequency from ImmunoSEQ Analyzer V3.0. A threshold at the top 5th percentile of each frequency-ranked repertoire was used to define expanded clonotypes. The R package fossil was used to compute repertoire overlap as Chao-Jaccard, and the R package MASS was used to visualize the overlap by nonmetric multidimensional scaling. In TCRdb, the immuneACCESS table is reduced to in-frame sequences with V and J assigned. These tables do not hold every clone; where another copy was compared, an unresolved V gene accounts for under half, and the others remain unexplained. V, J and clone size are taken as reported in that table, and D and trimming were inferred from the DNA itself. Here the sample has some 30,000 clones; approximately 84% occur a single time. The top ten clonotypes cover around 1.8% of the sample.

What the research found in general, with its limitations: The only basis for inferring the reactivity of ex vivo clonotypes was matching nucleotide sequences to CFSE-low cultures from the same donors. Ex vivo, broadly cross-reactive clonotypes were observed to appear more expanded than specific clonotypes, with 11 of 19 and about two thirds of the roughly 35 being found within the top 5%.

A distance of 4 bases separates the germline ends of V and J, which lose 6 bases and 2 bases respectively. Based on the germline V gene, the CDR1 and CDR2 sequences are MNHEY and SVGAGI. The CDR3 contains 12 residues, cysteine and phenylalanine counted. Of all the DNA, just the CDR3 is kept, 36 bases in frame from base 1. For this clone: No cognate antigen has been identified for it. No much larger clone is present one base from it, and per-base qualities are unavailable.

Memory CD4+ T cells were FACS-sorted on a FACSAria III to over 95% purity as all CD4+ cells other than CD45RA+CCR7+CD95- naive cells. Blood from healthy donors came from blood donation centers in Switzerland. Positive selection with CD4 and CD14 magnetic microbeads was used to enrich total CD4+ T cells and monocytes. CD8+, CD14+, CD16+, CD56+, CD19+ and CD25-bright cells were excluded prior to sorting. In two blood donors, total memory CD4+ T cells were sequenced directly ex vivo to assess in vivo expansion of bacteria-reactive clonotypes. Ficoll-Paque Plus was used to isolate peripheral blood mononuclear cells from donor blood.

The TCR sequence derives from a human donor in good health. The rearrangement combines TRBV6-5 with TRBJ2-2; no D gene call is confident. Sequenced material: memory CD4+ T cells from blood. The cell subset or site label, read with the paper, signifies: total memory CD4 T cells sorted directly ex vivo, unstimulated. The CDR3 protein sequence reads: CASRPNTGELFF. The DNA reads as follows: TGTGCCAGCAGGCCTAACACCGGGGAGCTGTTTTTT.